Given below is one T cell receptor (beta chain) in context. What it binds is not known. This record belongs to a study of CXCR3-negative and CXCR3-positive naive CD8 T cells. Overall study results and limits: The study found that naive CXCR3-negative and CXCR3-positive cells shared TRBV-TRBJ usage, while memory cells differed. Both of the naive subsets showed about the same high diversity, but memory CD8+ cells had much less.

UMI-tagged TRB cDNA libraries were built via 5' RACE. Using the 5' RACE reads, TCRdb records one entry per CDR3 protein without DNA. The table lists about 46,000 distinct CDR3 sequences. Naive CD8+ T cells had a CD45RO-CCR7+CD27+CD95- phenotype. Germline CDR1 and CDR2: SEHNR and FQNEAQ (reference sequence). This CDR3 has 12 residues. The rearrangement uses TRBV7-9 and TRBJ2-3; the TRBD1 assignment by TCRdb is unverifiable without DNA. The TCR was taken from a human donor in good health. Some clones in this sample may be carry-over from other donors' samples. The sequencing input was naive CXCR3- CD8+ T cells from blood. Indicated subset: CD45RO-CCR7+CD27+CD95- naive CD8+ T cells lacking CXCR3 (TNR3-). The CDR3 spells CAGGSSTDTQYF.